Presented here are 22 T cell receptor beta chains from one specimen sequenced in a study of cytomegalovirus exposure and HLA in healthy donors. PCR involved 60 Vbeta and 13 Jbeta primers. The method was immunoSEQ multiplex PCR; TCRdb's version includes in-frame clones alone and lacks a portion of them. The table shows about 99,000 clones, with around 10% occurring only once. The sequencing input was PBMCs. All receptors derive from a man aged 35 to 55 in good health and CMV-seropositive.

This clone was detected only a few times. Relative to the germline gene, one junction end is altered; a read error may explain this. The rearrangement links TRBV7-7 to TRBJ1-4, with a tentative D call TRBD1 (6 bases). Germline V gene sequence: CDR1 SSHAT, CDR2 FNYEAQ (reference sequence). The CDR3 runs to 13 residues. DNA of the CDR3: TGTGCTAGCAGCTCCCGGGGGGGCGAAAAACTGTTTTTT. Protein product: CASSSRGGEKLFF.

This rearrangement joins TRBV18 to TRBJ2-1; possibly TRBD2 for D (5 bases). Germline V lookup: CDR1 KGHSH, CDR2 LQKENI. This CDR3 contains 15 residues. V was pared by 2 bases and J by 5 bases, with 13 bases between. Here the CDR3 DNA reads TGTGCCAGCTCACCAAGAGGGTATGGGGACAATGAGCAGTTCTTC. This translates into CASSPRGYGDNEQFF.

This clone turned up a few times. The chain recombines TRBV30 with TRBJ2-7, with TRBD2 matching 8 bases. The V gene's germline CDR1 is GTSNPN and CDR2 SVGIG (reference sequence). The CDR3 consists of 14 residues. V shed 3 bases and J 4 bases; nucleotides not matched to a gene: 8. The CDR3 nucleotides are TGTGCCTGGAGGGGAAGAGCGGGAGTTTACGAGCAGTACTTC. Translating it yields CAWRGRAGVYEQYF.

This clone was seen only a few times. The chain combines TRBV4-1 with TRBJ2-3, with 8 bases that match TRBD2. Germline V gives CDR1 MGHRA, CDR2 YSYEKL. The CDR3 is 19 amino acids. V shed 0 bases and J 2 bases; nucleotides not matched to a gene: 13. CDR3 residues: CASSQESMRLAGYTDTQYF. The DNA for the CDR3 is TGCGCCAGCAGCCAAGAATCTATGAGGTTAGCGGGATACACAGATACGCAGTATTTT.

A word on this clone: This sample includes further DNA sequences coding for the same CDR3. This chain links TRBV6-1 with TRBJ2-1; TRBD2 aligns across 8 bases. The CDR3 is made up of 14 amino acids. The germline V gene encodes CDR1 MNHNS and CDR2 SASEGT. Germline trimming cut 7 bases from V and 1 base from J; bases unmatched to any gene: 3. CDR3 nucleotide sequence: TGTGCCAGCACTTTAGCGGGGTCCTACAATGAGCAGTTCTTC. Amino acids: CASTLAGSYNEQFF.

This clone turned up a few times. The genes are TRBV7-3 and TRBJ2-7, with TRBD1 as a possible D gene (7 bases). The CDR3 is 14 amino acids. With 5 bases removed from V and 0 bases from J, the gap between germline ends came to 11 bases. CDR1 is SGHTA and CDR2 is FQGTGA in the germline V gene. The CDR3 loop is CASSPQGGSYEQYF. In nucleotides, the CDR3 is TGTGCCAGCAGCCCGCAGGGGGGCTCCTACGAGCAGTACTTC.

This clone was seen only a few times. J is TRBJ1-3 and V is TRBV5-6; D not resolved. CDR1 SGHDT and CDR2 YYEEEE come from the germline V gene. The CDR3 runs to 14 residues. Trimming took off 1 base at V and 4 bases at J, with 9 bases between the two ends. DNA for the CDR3: TGTGCCAGCAGCTTGTCGGTATTCGGAAACACCATATATTTT. Its protein is CASSLSVFGNTIYF.

The chain has TRBV15 and TRBJ2-2; TRBD2 is a possible D gene (5 bases). Germline V gene data show CDR1 as LNHNV and CDR2 as YYDKDF (reference sequence). The CDR3 consists of 16 residues. Trimming cost V 6 bases and J 5 bases, with 19 bases left between them. The CDR3 DNA reads TGTGCCACCAGTTCGGGAAAGATCGTCCCTACCGGGGAGCTGTTTTTT. It specifies CATSSGKIVPTGELFF.

This chain connects TRBV9 to TRBJ2-7, with 8 bases lining up with TRBD2. Trimming cost V 4 bases and J 4 bases; bases outside gene matches: 10. This CDR3 has 15 amino acids. Per germline, CDR1 SGDLS and CDR2 YYNGEE. DNA of the CDR3: TGTGCCAGCAGCCGGCGGGGGGTTTCTAGTTACGAGCAGTACTTC. This sequence encodes CASSRRGVSSYEQYF.

The gene calls are TRBV5-1 and TRBJ2-3, with TRBD1 as a possible D gene (6 bases). The ends were cut back, 0 bases at V and 4 bases at J, with 12 bases in the middle. The CDR3 contains 15 residues. Per germline, CDR1 SGHRS and CDR2 YFSETQ. CDR3 sequence (DNA): TGCGCCAGCAGCTTGGCCGGGGACATCGCAGATACGCAGTATTTT. Its translation: CASSLAGDIADTQYF.

This clone occurred once. Its ends do not fully match the called genes, so a read error is possible. The CDR3 nucleotides are TGCGCCAGCAGCCGGGTACAGGATATATACAATGCGCAGTTCTTC. Protein: CASSRVQDIYNAQFF. This sequence joins TRBV4-3 and TRBJ2-1; possible D gene TRBD1, 5 bases. There are 15 residues in the CDR3. Germline lookup yields CDR1 LGHNA and CDR2 YSLEER.

This clone turned up a few times. The V and J genes are TRBV29-1 and TRBJ1-1; 8 nucleotides match TRBD1. The CDR3 has 15 amino acids. Looked up from germline, CDR1 is SQVTM and CDR2 is ANQGSEA. V was clipped by 7 bases and J by 2 bases; unmatched bases: 12. The DNA for the CDR3 is TGCAGCGCCACAGAATCAGGGACAGGTAACACTGAAGCTTTCTTT. It codes for CSATESGTGNTEAFF.

The chain joins TRBV4-1 to TRBJ2-7; TRBD2 matches 9 bases. The CDR3 contains 17 residues. With 4 bases clipped from V and 3 bases from J, the junction kept 13 bases outside the gene matches. Germline CDR1 MGHRA, CDR2 YSYEKL. CDR3 bases: TGCGCCAGCAGCCTAAGTTTTAGGACTAGCGTGAACTACGAGCAGTACTTC. Translating it yields CASSLSFRTSVNYEQYF.

The chain uses TRBV12-5 and TRBJ2-3; D perhaps matches TRBD2 (6 bases). The CDR3 contains 19 residues. V was trimmed by 0 bases and J by 0 bases, leaving 19 bases between them. Germline V CDR1 and CDR2: LGHNT, FRNRAP. CDR3 in DNA: TGTGCTAGTGGTTTGGTACTTCGGGTATTAGCGGCTAGCACAGATACGCAGTATTTT. Encoded protein: CASGLVLRVLAASTDTQYF.

This rearrangement joins TRBV15 to TRBJ2-7, with D possibly being TRBD1 (6 bases). This CDR3 has 14 amino acids. From germline, CDR1 is LNHNV and CDR2 YYDKDF (reference sequence). Between the trimmed V and J ends, which lost 3 bases and 0 bases, there was a span of 9 bases. The CDR3 DNA reads TGTGCCACCAGCAGCGACAGGAGCTCCTACGAGCAGTACTTC. This codes for CATSSDRSSYEQYF.

V gene TRBV7-9 combines with J gene TRBJ1-1; 8 bases are a match to TRBD1. Germline values: CDR1 SEHNR, CDR2 FQNEAQ (reference sequence). V lost 5 bases and J lost 7; bases outside the gene matches: 9. The CDR3 consists of 14 residues. The CDR3 region is CASSLRQGWIEAFF. The CDR3 DNA follows: TGTGCCAGCAGCCTGAGACAGGGGTGGATTGAAGCTTTCTTT.

The table lists this clone with a few counts. The chain is built from TRBV15 and TRBJ1-1; D not certain. The germline CDR1 and CDR2 sequences are LNHNV and YYDKDF (reference sequence). There are 15 residues in the CDR3. V was trimmed by 0 bases and J by 1 base, leaving 9 bases between them. CDR3 nucleotide sequence: TGTGCCACCAGCAGAGATGGGAGACAGAACACTGAAGCTTTCTTT. Translation gives CATSRDGRQNTEAFF.

V usage is TRBV18 and J usage is TRBJ2-7, with 11 bases identical to TRBD2. Losses at the gene ends were 5 bases for V and 3 bases for J; bases not matched to a gene: 9. Per the germline V gene, CDR1 is KGHSH and CDR2 is LQKENI. The CDR3 loop spans 16 amino acids. CDR3 loop: CASSDYAGTSGYEQYF. CDR3 nucleotide sequence: TGTGCCAGCTCAGATTACGCCGGGACTAGCGGCTACGAGCAGTACTTC.

This clone was detected only a few times. The V gene is TRBV6-5, the J gene TRBJ2-1; 8 positions match TRBD2. There are 14 residues in the CDR3. Germline V CDR1 and CDR2: MNHEY, SVGAGI. The V and J ends lost 2 bases and 4 bases, in that order; junction bases with no gene match: 1. The CDR3 DNA follows: TGTGCCAGCAGTTACCAGCGGGAGTACAATGAGCAGTTCTTC. This encodes CASSYQREYNEQFF.

In its sample, this clone was seen a few times. J is TRBJ1-5 and V is TRBV25-1; no definite D call. Germline CDR1 is MGHDK and CDR2 is SYGVNS. The V and J ends lost 3 bases and 0 bases respectively, with 6 bases between them. The CDR3 has 14 amino acids. This CDR3 reads CASSDGYSNQPQHF. The CDR3 region has the DNA TGTGCCAGCAGTGACGGGTATAGCAATCAGCCCCAGCATTTT.

The rearrangement uses TRBV27 and TRBJ2-1, with TRBD1 matching 9 bases. Trimming at V came to 10 bases and at J to 9 bases, leaving 7 bases not matched to a gene. CDR1 is MNHEY and CDR2 is SMNVEV in the germline V gene (reference sequence). This CDR3 contains 12 residues. DNA for the CDR3: TGTGCCACCTTAACAGGGGGCAGTGAGCAGTTCTTC. It encodes CATLTGGSEQFF.

V and J are TRBV9 and TRBJ2-1; 10 bases are a match to TRBD1. After removal of 2 bases from V and 3 bases from J, the junction contained 5 bases not matched to a gene. The CDR3 has 16 amino acids. Germline loops: CDR1 SGDLS, CDR2 YYNGEE. The CDR3 region is CASSVFGTGVYNEQFF. For the CDR3, the DNA is TGTGCCAGCAGCGTGTTTGGGACAGGGGTCTACAATGAGCAGTTCTTC.